These T cell receptor beta chains were read from a single sample in a study of blood T cells in healthy people across ages. A single record per CDR3 protein comes from TCRdb applying MiXCR to the 5' RACE reads. The sample lists about 1.8 million distinct CDR3 sequences, around half seen once, with 2% to 2.5% in the top ten. The specimen was blood. Receptors originate from a woman between 40 and 50 years old in good health. The CDR3 runs from the conserved cysteine through the conserved F or W. The D gene is left open where the match is weak. Clone size is shown for a subset of rows, as once, few, many or a class of expanded clone.

J	D	size	V	CDR3	DNA
TRBJ2-5	-	-	TRBV5-1	CASSLVRAGRETQYF	-
TRBJ1-6	TRBD1	-	TRBV11-2	CASSLISGTVDSPLHF	TGTGCCAGCAGCTTAATTTCCGGGACAGTCGATTCACCCCTCCACTTT
TRBJ2-5	TRBD1	few	TRBV28	CASSLVWGDRDGYQETQYF	TGTGCCAGCAGTTTAGTCTGGGGGGACAGGGATGGGTACCAAGAGACCCAGTACTTC
TRBJ1-2	-	few	TRBV7-9	CASSPVGAVGGYTF	TGTGCCAGCAGCCCAGTGGGTGCAGTTGGCGGCTACACCTTC
TRBJ2-3	-	-	TRBV20-1	CSAKYSWGTDTQYF	TGCAGTGCTAAATACAGCTGGGGCACAGATACGCAGTATTTT
TRBJ2-5	TRBD2	-	TRBV7-2	CAGSKGLAETQYF	TGTGCCGGCAGCAAAGGACTAGCGGAGACCCAGTACTTC
TRBJ2-1	-	-	TRBV7-9	CASSLASAYNEQFF	TGTGCCAGCAGCTTAGCTTCAGCCTACAATGAGCAGTTCTTC
TRBJ2-5	TRBD2	-	TRBV20-1	CSALTYRGAGGQETQYF	TGCAGTGCTCTTACATATAGGGGTGCGGGGGGCCAAGAGACCCAGTACTTC
TRBJ2-7	TRBD2	-	TRBV5-1	CASSSGRGDLYEQYF	TGCGCCAGCAGCTCGGGGCGGGGGGATCTCTACGAGCAGTACTTC
TRBJ1-5	-	few	TRBV27	CASSLSWTSNQPQHF	TGTGCCAGCAGTTTATCTTGGACTAGCAATCAGCCCCAGCATTTT
TRBJ2-1	-	-	TRBV7-6	CASSLASPVGDPYYNEQFF	TGTGCCAGCAGCTTAGCCTCCCCCGTTGGGGACCCATACTACAATGAGCAGTTCTTC
TRBJ2-1	-	-	TRBV7-2	CASSWTKNNEQFF	TGTGCCAGCAGCTGGACTAAGAACAATGAGCAGTTCTTC
TRBJ2-5	TRBD2	-	TRBV6-5	CASSYSPRGAHQETQYF	TGTGCCAGCAGTTACTCCCCGCGGGGGGCCCACCAAGAGACCCAGTACTTC
TRBJ1-5	-	-	TRBV10-3	CAISESMTSQPQHF	TGTGCCATCAGTGAGTCAATGACGAGTCAGCCCCAGCATTTT
TRBJ1-2	TRBD1	once	TRBV25-1	CASSAWTGDDYTF	TGTGCCAGCAGTGCCTGGACAGGGGACGACTACACCTTC
TRBJ2-5	-	-	TRBV20-1	CSAGEPGQTQETQYF	TGCAGTGCTGGAGAGCCTGGACAGACACAAGAGACCCAGTACTTC
TRBJ1-2	-	-	TRBV12-3/TRBV12-4	CASSLSGRRYTF	TGTGCCAGCAGTTTAAGTGGGCGCCGCTACACCTTC
TRBJ2-3	-	-	TRBV2	CASSDFGTDTQYF	TGTGCCAGCAGTGATTTTGGCACAGATACGCAGTATTTT
TRBJ2-5	TRBD1	few	TRBV29-1	CSGGQGAGTQYF	TGCAGCGGGGGGCAGGGGGCAGGGACCCAGTACTTC
TRBJ1-5	-	-	TRBV27	CASSLAGNEQPQHF	TGTGCCAGCAGTTTGGCAGGGAATGAACAGCCCCAGCATTTT
TRBJ2-7	-	few	TRBV5-1	CASSLEAGPYYEQYF	TGCGCCAGCAGCTTGGAGGCCGGACCCTACTACGAGCAGTACTTC
TRBJ2-7	-	-	TRBV15	CATSRSKWGRYF	TGTGCCACCAGCAGATCCAAGTGGGGTCGGTACTTC
TRBJ2-5	-	-	TRBV7-2	CASSSSDWGYEQYF	TGTGCCAGCAGCTCGTCAGACTGGGGGTATGAGCAGTACTTC
TRBJ2-7	TRBD2	-	TRBV5-1	CASSFLAGLYNEQYF	TGCGCCAGCAGCTTCTTAGCGGGGCTCTACAATGAGCAGTACTTC
TRBJ1-4	-	few	TRBV7-2	CASSLGGGWGEKLFF	TGTGCCAGCAGCTTAGGAGGGGGGTGGGGTGAAAAACTGTTTTTT
TRBJ2-7	-	-	TRBV7-2	CASSPDGVPNLFYEQYF	TGTGCCAGCAGCCCTGATGGGGTACCAAACCTATTCTACGAGCAGTACTTC
TRBJ2-5	TRBD1	-	TRBV15	CATSRDRGREETQYF	TGTGCCACCAGCAGAGATAGGGGGCGAGAGGAGACCCAGTACTTC
TRBJ2-5	TRBD2	-	TRBV20-1	CSAATLAGGETQYF	TGCAGTGCTGCGACTTTAGCGGGGGGAGAGACCCAGTACTTC
TRBJ1-4	-	-	TRBV6-5	CASSYSRGNEKLFF	TGTGCCAGCAGTTACTCGAGGGGTAATGAAAAACTGTTTTTT
TRBJ1-2	-	few	TRBV3-1	CASSQDRWGANYGYTF	TGTGCCAGCAGCCAAGATAGATGGGGCGCGAATTATGGCTACACCTTC
TRBJ1-6	TRBD1	-	TRBV20-1	CSAKVRQGSSYNSPLHF	TGCAGTGCTAAGGTCCGACAGGGGAGCTCCTATAATTCACCCCTCCACTTT
TRBJ2-7	TRBD1	-	TRBV6-5	CASSYGGTGGSYEQYF	TGTGCCAGCAGTTACGGTGGGACAGGGGGGTCCTACGAGCAGTACTTC
TRBJ1-6	-	once	TRBV25-1	CASGQYSPLHF	TGTGCCAGCGGTCAATATTCACCCCTCCACTTT
TRBJ2-5	-	-	TRBV13	CASSFKTLQETQYF	TGTGCCAGCAGCTTTAAGACACTACAAGAGACCCAGTACTTC
TRBJ2-1	TRBD1	-	TRBV7-7	CASSPGTGGFNEQFF	TGTGCTAGCAGCCCCGGGACAGGGGGCTTCAATGAGCAGTTCTTC
TRBJ2-5	-	few	TRBV6-2/TRBV6-3	CASSSSRGWGETQYF	TGTGCCAGCAGCTCCTCTCGAGGCTGGGGGGAGACCCAGTACTTC
TRBJ2-2	-	-	TRBV5-4	CASSLARNTGELFF	TGTGCCAGCAGCTTGGCCAGGAACACCGGGGAGCTGTTTTTT
TRBJ2-7	-	-	TRBV6-1	CASSDRRAEQYF	TGTGCCAGCAGTGACCGCCGGGCCGAGCAGTACTTC
TRBJ2-1	-	-	TRBV27	CASSFGLTGMVETQFF	TGTGCCAGCAGTTTTGGTCTGACAGGAATGGTGGAGACCCAGTTCTTC
TRBJ2-6	TRBD1	-	TRBV7-2	CASSSRTGGTASGANVPTF	TGTGCCAGCAGCTCTAGGACAGGGGGGACCGCCTCTGGGGCCAACGTCCCGACTTTC